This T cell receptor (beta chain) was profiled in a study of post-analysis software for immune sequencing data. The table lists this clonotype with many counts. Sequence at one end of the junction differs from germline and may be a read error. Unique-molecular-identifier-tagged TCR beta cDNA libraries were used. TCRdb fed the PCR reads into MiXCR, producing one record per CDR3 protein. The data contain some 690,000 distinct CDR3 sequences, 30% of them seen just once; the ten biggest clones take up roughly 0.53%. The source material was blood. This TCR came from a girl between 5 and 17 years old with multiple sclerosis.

The CDR3 coding sequence is TGTGCCAGCAGCTTAGGGAGTTATGGCTACACCTTC. It translates to CASSLGSYGYTF. The chain joins TRBV5-1 to TRBJ1-2; D not certain. The length of the CDR3 is 12 residues. Per germline, CDR1 SGHRS and CDR2 YFSETQ.